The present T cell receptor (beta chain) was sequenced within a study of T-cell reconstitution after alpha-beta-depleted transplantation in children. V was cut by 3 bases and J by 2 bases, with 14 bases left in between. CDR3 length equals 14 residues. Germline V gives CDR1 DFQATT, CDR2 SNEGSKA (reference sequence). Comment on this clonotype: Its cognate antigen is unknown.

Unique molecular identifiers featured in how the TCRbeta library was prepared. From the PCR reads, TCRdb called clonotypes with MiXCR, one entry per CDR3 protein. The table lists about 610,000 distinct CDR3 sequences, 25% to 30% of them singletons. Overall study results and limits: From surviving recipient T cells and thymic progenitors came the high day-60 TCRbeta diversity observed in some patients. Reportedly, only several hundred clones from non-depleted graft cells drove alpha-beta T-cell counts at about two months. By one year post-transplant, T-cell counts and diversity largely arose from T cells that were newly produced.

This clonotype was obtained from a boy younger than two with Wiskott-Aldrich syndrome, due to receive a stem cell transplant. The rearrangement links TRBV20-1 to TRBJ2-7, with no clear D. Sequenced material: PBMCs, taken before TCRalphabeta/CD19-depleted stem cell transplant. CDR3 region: CSASGRIYTYEQYF. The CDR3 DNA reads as TGCAGTGCTAGTGGGCGGATATACACCTACGAGCAGTACTTC.